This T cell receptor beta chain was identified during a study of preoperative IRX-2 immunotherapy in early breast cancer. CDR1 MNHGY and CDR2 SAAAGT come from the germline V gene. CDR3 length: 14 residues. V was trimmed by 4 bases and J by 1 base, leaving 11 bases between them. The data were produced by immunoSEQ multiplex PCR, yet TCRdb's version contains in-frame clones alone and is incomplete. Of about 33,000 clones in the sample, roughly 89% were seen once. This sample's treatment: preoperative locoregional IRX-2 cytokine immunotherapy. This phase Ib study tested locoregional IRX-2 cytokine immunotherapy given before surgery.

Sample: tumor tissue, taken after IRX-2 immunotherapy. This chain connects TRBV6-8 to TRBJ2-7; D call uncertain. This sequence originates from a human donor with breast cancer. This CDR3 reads CASSSMSLSYEQYV. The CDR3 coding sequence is TGTGCCAGCAGTTCAATGAGCTTGTCCTACGAGCAGTACGTC.